The T cell receptor beta chain under discussion was sequenced for a study of cytomegalovirus exposure and HLA in healthy donors. The CDR3 extends over 17 amino acids. Germline V gene data show CDR1 as SGHRS and CDR2 as YFSETQ. The V end was cut by 2 bases, the J end by 0 bases, with 12 bases between. A multiplex PCR was run with 60 Vbeta primers and 13 Jbeta primers. Sequencing was performed with immunoSEQ multiplex PCR; in TCRdb, only in-frame clones are kept and a portion is missing. The sample includes roughly 130,000 clones, around 80% of them seen just once. Whole-study findings and limits: Some segments of the V type, notably TRBV6-2 and TRBV6-3, were excluded as indistinguishable. The authors considered a cluster of highly shared sequence variants likely to be a sequencing artifact.

Of note for this clone: No antigen is known for it.

The chain uses TRBV5-1 and TRBJ2-6; D gene uncertain. Sequencing was performed on PBMCs. The sequence was obtained from a man aged 30 to 39 in good health and CMV-seronegative. The CDR3 region is CASSLEVGNSGANVLTF. The CDR3, as DNA: TGCGCCAGCAGCTTAGAGGTCGGCAACTCTGGGGCCAACGTCCTGACTTTC.